This TCR beta chain was obtained from a study of identical twins. Overall study results and limits: Cross-sectional statistics, not tracking of the same donors, supported the conclusions.

The length of the CDR3 is 14 residues. Germline CDR1 reads MGHRA; CDR2 reads YSYEKL. Trimming left V 3 bases short and J 4 bases short, with 11 bases between. This clonotype appeared a single time. Antigen unknown. TCRdb reprocessed the 5' RACE reads with MiXCR, giving one entry per CDR3 protein. The data contain 550,000 to 700,000 distinct CDR3 sequences, 21% of them seen just once; the ten biggest clones take up approximately 4.3%. The sample was also linked to a second study, of T cells expressing NK-cell markers. According to that study: Sorted CD3+CD56+NKG2C+, CD3+CD56+NKG2C- and CD3+CD56-NKG2C+ T-cell subsets were beta-chain profiled. About 1.0-8% of CD8+ T cells in roughly six donors belonged to dominant NKG2C+ clonotypes. There were a handful of donors in whom these clonotypes also led the CD3+CD56-NKG2C+ fraction.

The TCR comes from a young woman in good health. The sequencing sample was made of PBMCs. The V gene is TRBV4-1, the J gene TRBJ2-3; tentatively, D is TRBD1 (5 bases). CDR3 DNA: TGCGCCAGCAGCCAGCGGACATTACCAGATACGCAGTATTTT. Translation: CASSQRTLPDTQYF.